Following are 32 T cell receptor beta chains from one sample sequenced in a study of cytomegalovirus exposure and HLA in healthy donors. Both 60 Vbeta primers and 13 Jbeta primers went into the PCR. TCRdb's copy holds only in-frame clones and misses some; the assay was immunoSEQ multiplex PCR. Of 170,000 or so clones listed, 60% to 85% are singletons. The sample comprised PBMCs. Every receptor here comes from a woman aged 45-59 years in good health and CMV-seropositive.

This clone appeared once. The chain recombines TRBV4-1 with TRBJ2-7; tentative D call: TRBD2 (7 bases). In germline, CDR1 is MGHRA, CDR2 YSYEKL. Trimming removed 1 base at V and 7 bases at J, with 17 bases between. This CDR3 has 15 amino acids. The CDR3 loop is CASSQGGGLVVEQYF. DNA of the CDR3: TGCGCCAGCAGCCAAGGGGGGGGGCTAGTAGTGGAGCAGTACTTC.

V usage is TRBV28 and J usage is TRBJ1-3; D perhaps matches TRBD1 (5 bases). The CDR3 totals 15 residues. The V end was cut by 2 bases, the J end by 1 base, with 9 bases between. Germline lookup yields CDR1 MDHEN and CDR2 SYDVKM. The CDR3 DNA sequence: TGTGCCAGCAGTTTAACGCAGGGATCTGGAAACACCATATATTTT. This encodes CASSLTQGSGNTIYF. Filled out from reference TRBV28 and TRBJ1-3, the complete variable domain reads DVKVTQSSRYLVKRTGEKVFLECVQDMDHENMFWYRQDPGLGLRLIYFSYDVKMKEKGDIPEGYSVSREKKERFSLILESASTNQTSMYLCASSLTQGSGNTIYFGEGSWLTVV.

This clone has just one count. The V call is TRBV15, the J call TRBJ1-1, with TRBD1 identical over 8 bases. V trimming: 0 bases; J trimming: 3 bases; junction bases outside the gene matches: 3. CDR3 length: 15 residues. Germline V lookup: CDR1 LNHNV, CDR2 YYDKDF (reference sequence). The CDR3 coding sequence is TGTGCCACCAGCAGAGAGACAGGGGTATACACTGAAGCTTTCTTT. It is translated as CATSRETGVYTEAFF.

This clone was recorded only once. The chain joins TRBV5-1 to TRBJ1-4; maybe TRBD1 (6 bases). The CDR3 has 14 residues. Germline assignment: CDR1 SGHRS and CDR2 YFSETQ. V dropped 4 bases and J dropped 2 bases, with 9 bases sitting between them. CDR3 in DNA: TGCGCCAGCAGCGCGGACAGCACTAATGAAAAACTGTTTTTT. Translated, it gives CASSADSTNEKLFF.

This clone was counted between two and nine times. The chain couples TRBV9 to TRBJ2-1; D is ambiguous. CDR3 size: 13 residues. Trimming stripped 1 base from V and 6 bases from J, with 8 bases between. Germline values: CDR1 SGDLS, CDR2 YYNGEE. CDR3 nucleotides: TGTGCCAGCAGCGTAACACCCGCCAATGAGCAGTTCTTC. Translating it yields CASSVTPANEQFF.

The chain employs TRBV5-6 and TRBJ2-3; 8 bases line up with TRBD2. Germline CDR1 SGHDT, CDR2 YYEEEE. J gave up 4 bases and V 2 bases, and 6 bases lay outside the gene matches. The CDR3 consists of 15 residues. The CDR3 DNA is TGTGCCAGCAGCTTATTCCGCGGGGGGCCAGATACGCAGTATTTT. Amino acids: CASSLFRGGPDTQYF. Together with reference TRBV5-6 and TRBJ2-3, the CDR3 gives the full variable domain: DAGVTQSPTHLIKTRGQQVTLRCSPKSGHDTVSWYQQALGQGPQFIFQYYEEEERQRGNFPDRFSGHQFPNYSSELNVNALLLGDSALYLCASSLFRGGPDTQYFGPGTRLTVL.

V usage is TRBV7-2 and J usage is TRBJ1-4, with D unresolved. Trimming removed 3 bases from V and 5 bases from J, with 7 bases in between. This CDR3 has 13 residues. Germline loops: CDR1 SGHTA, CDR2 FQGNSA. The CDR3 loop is CASSFFPNEKLFF. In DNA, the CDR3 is TGTGCCAGCAGCTTCTTCCCCAATGAAAAACTGTTTTTT. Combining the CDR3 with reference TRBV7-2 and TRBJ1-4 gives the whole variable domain GAGVSQSPSNKVTEKGKDVELRCDPISGHTALYWYRQSLGQGLEFLIYFQGNSAPDKSGLPSDRFSAERTGGSVSTLTIQRTQQEDSAVYLCASSFFPNEKLFFGSGTQLSVL.

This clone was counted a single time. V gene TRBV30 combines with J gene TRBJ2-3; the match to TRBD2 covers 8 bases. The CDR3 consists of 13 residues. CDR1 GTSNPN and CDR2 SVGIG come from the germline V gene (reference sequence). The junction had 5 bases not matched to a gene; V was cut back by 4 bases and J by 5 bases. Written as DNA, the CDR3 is TGTGCCTGGATTAGCGGGAACGGAGATACGCAGTATTTT. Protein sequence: CAWISGNGDTQYF.

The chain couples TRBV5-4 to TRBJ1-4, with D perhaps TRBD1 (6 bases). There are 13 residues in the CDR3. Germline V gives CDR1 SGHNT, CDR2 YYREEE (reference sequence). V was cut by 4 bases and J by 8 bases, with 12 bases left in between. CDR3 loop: CASSVQGSEKLFF. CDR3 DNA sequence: TGTGCCAGCAGCGTACAGGGAAGCGAAAAACTGTTTTTT.

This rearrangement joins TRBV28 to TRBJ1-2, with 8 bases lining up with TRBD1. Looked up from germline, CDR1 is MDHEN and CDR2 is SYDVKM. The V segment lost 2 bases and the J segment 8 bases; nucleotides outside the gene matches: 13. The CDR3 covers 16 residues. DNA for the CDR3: TGTGCCAGCAGTTTACTCCTGACAGGGGCGGCGTGGGGCTACACCTTC. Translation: CASSLLLTGAAWGYTF.

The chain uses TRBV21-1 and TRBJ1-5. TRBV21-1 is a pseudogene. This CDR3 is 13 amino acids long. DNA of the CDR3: TGTGCCAGCCCCGCGGAGGGCAATCAGCCCCAGCATTTT. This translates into CASPAEGNQPQHF.

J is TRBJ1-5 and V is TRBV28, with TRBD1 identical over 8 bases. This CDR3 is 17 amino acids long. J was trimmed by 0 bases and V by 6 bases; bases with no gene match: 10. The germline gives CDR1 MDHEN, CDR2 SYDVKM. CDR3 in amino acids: CASRNPGQVHSNQPQHF. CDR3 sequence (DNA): TGTGCCAGCAGGAATCCGGGACAGGTCCATAGCAATCAGCCCCAGCATTTT.

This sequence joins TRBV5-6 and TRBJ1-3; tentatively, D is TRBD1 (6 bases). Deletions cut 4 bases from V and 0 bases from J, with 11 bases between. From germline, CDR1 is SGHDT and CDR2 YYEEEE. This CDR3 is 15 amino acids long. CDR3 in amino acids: CASSETGYSGNTIYF. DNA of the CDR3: TGTGCCAGCAGCGAGACAGGTTACTCTGGAAACACCATATATTTT. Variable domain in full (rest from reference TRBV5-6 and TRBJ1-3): DAGVTQSPTHLIKTRGQQVTLRCSPKSGHDTVSWYQQALGQGPQFIFQYYEEEERQRGNFPDRFSGHQFPNYSSELNVNALLLGDSALYLCASSETGYSGNTIYFGEGSWLTVV.

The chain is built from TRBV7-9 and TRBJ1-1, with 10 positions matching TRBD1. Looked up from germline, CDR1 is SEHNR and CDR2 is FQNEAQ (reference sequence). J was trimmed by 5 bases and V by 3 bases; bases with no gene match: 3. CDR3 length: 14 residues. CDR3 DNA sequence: TGTGCCAGCAGCTTGACAGGGGGCGCGACTGAAGCTTTCTTT. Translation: CASSLTGGATEAFF. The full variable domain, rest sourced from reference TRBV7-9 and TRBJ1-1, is DTGVSQNPRHKITKRGQNVTFRCDPISEHNRLYWYRQTLGQGPEFLTYFQNEAQLEKSRLLSDRFSAERPKGSFSTLEIQRTEQGDSAMYLCASSLTGGATEAFFGQGTRLTVV.

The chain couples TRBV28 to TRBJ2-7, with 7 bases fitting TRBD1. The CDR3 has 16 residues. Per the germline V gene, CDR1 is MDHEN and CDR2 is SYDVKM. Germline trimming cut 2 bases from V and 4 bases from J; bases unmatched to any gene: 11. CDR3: CASSLAPDRSGYEQYF. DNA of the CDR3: TGTGCCAGCAGTTTAGCCCCGGACAGGTCAGGGTACGAGCAGTACTTC.

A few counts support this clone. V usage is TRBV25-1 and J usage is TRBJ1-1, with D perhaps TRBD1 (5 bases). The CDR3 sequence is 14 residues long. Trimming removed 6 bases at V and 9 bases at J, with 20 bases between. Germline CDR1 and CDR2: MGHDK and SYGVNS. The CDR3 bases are TGTGCCAGCAGCGGCGCGGGGGACCTCACCAAAGCTTTCTTT. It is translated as CASSGAGDLTKAFF.

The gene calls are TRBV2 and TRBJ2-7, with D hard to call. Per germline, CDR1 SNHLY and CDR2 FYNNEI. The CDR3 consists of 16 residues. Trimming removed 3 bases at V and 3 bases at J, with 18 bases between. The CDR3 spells CASSEGPRGLIYEQYF. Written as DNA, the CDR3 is TGTGCCAGCAGTGAGGGTCCACGCGGCTTGATCTACGAGCAGTACTTC.

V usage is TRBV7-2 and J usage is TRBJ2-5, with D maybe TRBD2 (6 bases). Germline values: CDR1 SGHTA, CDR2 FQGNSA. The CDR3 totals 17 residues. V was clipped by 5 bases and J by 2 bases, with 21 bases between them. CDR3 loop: CASSVRDGLRGQETQYF. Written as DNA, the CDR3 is TGTGCCAGCAGCGTTCGCGATGGCCTTCGGGGGCAAGAGACCCAGTACTTC.

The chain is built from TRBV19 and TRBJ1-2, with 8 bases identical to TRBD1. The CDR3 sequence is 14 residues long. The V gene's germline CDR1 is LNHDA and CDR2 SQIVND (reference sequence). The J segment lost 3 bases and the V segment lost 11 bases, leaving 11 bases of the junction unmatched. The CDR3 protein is CAVRDRTGDYGYTF. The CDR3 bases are TGTGCCGTGAGGGACAGGACCGGGGACTATGGCTACACCTTC.

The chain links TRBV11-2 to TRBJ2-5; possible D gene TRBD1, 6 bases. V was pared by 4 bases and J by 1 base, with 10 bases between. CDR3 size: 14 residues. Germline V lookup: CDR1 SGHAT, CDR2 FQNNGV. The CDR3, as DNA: TGTGCCAGCAGCTGGCGGACAGCCCAAGAGACCCAGTACTTC. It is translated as CASSWRTAQETQYF.

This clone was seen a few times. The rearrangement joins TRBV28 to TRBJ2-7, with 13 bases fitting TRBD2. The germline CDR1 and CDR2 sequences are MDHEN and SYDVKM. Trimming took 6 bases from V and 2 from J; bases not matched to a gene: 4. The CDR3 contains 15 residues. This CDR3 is CASSRLAGGPYEQYF. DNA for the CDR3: TGTGCCAGCAGCCGACTAGCGGGGGGTCCCTACGAGCAGTACTTC.

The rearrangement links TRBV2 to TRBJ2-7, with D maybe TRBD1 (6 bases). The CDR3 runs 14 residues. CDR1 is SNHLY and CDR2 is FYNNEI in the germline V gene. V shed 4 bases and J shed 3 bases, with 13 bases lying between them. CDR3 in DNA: TGTGCCAGCAGTGTGCAGGGGCCAATCTACGAGCAGTACTTC. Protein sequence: CASSVQGPIYEQYF.

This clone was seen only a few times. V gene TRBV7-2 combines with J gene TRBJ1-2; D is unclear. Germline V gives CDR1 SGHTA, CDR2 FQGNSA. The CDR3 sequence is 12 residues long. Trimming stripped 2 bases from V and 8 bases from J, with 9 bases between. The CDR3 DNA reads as TGTGCCAGCAGCTTAACGGGTAACGGCTACACCTTC. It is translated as CASSLTGNGYTF.

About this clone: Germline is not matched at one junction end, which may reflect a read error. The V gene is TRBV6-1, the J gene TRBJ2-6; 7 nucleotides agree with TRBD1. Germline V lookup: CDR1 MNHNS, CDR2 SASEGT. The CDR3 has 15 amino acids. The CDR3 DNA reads TGTGCCAGCACCAACGACAGGGCTGGGGCCAACGGCCTGACTTTC. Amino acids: CASTNDRAGANGLTF.

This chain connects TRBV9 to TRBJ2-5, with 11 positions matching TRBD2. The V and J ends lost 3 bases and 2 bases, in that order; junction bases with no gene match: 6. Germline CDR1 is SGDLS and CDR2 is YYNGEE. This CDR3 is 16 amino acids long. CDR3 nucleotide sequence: TGTGCCAGCAGCGAACTAGCGGGGGACCTACAAGAGACCCAGTACTTC. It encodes CASSELAGDLQETQYF.

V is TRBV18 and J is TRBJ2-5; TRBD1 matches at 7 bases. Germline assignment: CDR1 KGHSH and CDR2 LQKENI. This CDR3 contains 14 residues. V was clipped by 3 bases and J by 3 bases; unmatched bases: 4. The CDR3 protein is CASSPGTDKETQYF. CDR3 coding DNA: TGTGCCAGCTCACCTGGGACAGACAAAGAGACCCAGTACTTC.

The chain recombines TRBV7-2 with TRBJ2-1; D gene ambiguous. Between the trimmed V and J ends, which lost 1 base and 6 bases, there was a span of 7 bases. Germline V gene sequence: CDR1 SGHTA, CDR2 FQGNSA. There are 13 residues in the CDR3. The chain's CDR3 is CASSLGAPNEQFF. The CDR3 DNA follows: TGTGCCAGCAGCTTAGGGGCGCCCAATGAGCAGTTCTTC.

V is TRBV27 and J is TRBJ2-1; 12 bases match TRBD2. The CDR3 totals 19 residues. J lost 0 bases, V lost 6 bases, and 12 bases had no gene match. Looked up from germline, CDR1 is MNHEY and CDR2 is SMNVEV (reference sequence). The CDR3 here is CASRPGLAGGQSSYNEQFF. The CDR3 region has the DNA TGTGCCAGCAGGCCGGGACTAGCGGGCGGGCAGAGCTCCTACAATGAGCAGTTCTTC.

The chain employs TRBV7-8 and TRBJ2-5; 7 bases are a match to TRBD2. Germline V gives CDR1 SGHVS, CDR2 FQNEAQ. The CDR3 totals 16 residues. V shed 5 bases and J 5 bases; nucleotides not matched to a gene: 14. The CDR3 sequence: CASSQRGREGGETQYF. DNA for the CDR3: TGTGCCAGCAGCCAACGGGGCAGGGAGGGAGGGGAGACCCAGTACTTC.

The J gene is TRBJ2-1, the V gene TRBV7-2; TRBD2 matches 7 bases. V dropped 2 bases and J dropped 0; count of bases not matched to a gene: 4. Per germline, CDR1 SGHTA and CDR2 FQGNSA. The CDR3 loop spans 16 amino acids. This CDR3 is CASSLMGGSSYNEQFF. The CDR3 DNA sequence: TGTGCCAGCAGCTTAATGGGCGGGAGCTCCTACAATGAGCAGTTCTTC.

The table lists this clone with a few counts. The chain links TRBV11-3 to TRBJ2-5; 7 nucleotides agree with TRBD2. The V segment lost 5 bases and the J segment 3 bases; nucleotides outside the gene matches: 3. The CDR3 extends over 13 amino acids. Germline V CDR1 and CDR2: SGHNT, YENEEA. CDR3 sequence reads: CASSGGGKETQYF. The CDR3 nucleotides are TGTGCCAGCAGCGGGGGGGGAAAAGAGACCCAGTACTTC.

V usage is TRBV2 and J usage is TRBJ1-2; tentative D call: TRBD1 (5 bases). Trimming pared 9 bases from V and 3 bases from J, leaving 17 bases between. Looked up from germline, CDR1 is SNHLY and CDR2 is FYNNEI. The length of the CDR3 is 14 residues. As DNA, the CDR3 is TGTGCCAGTCTCGACGGGGGGGGAGACTATGGCTACACCTTC. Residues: CASLDGGGDYGYTF.